This is a list of T cell receptor beta chains from one sample in a study of blood T cell repertoires in COVID-19. The assay was immunoSEQ multiplex PCR, and TCRdb's table has in-frame clones only and misses some. The data hold 120,000 to 150,000 clones, with over 75% observed a single time. What was sequenced was peripheral blood. The receptors stem from a woman aged 50 to 65 with acute or convalescent COVID-19. CDR3s include the opening cysteine and the closing phenylalanine or tryptophan. Fields, in order: J gene, clone size, V gene, D gene, CDR3 protein, CDR3 DNA. The D gene is left open where the match is weak. Size is stated for part of the rows, as once, few or many counts, or as a class when the clone is expanded.

j_call: TRBJ1-6
clone_size: .
v_call: TRBV7-2
d_call: .
cdr3_aa: CASSQGALGSSPLHF
cdr3_nt: TGTGCCAGCAGCCAAGGGGCGTTAGGTAGTTCACCCCTCCACTTT

j_call: TRBJ2-6
clone_size: .
v_call: TRBV16
d_call: .
cdr3_aa: CASSLPQGSGANVLTF
cdr3_nt: TGTGCCAGCAGCCTTCCCCAGGGCTCTGGGGCCAACGTCCTGACTTTC

j_call: TRBJ1-5
clone_size: few
v_call: TRBV6-5
d_call: .
cdr3_aa: CATQRGEDQPQHF
cdr3_nt: TGTGCCACCCAGCGGGGGGAGGATCAGCCCCAGCATTTT

j_call: TRBJ1-1
clone_size: .
v_call: TRBV15
d_call: .
cdr3_aa: CATSRPTAGRGGTEAFF
cdr3_nt: TGTGCCACCAGCAGACCCACGGCGGGCAGGGGTGGCACTGAAGCTTTCTTT

j_call: TRBJ2-1
clone_size: .
v_call: TRBV19
d_call: TRBD2
cdr3_aa: CASSPSGASSYNEQFF
cdr3_nt: TGTGCCAGTAGTCCTAGCGGGGCGAGCTCCTACAATGAGCAGTTCTTC

j_call: TRBJ1-2
clone_size: .
v_call: TRBV7-2
d_call: TRBD1
cdr3_aa: CASSATAGQGNGYTF
cdr3_nt: TGTGCCAGCAGCGCGACGGCGGGACAGGGTAATGGCTACACCTTC

j_call: TRBJ1-6
clone_size: .
v_call: TRBV28
d_call: TRBD1
cdr3_aa: CASSSPTGPRTSLHF
cdr3_nt: TGTGCCAGCAGCTCACCGACAGGGCCCAGGACTTCCCTCCACTTT

j_call: TRBJ1-2
clone_size: few
v_call: TRBV18
d_call: TRBD1
cdr3_aa: CASSPRMGQGAPDYGYTF
cdr3_nt: TGTGCCAGCTCACCACGGATGGGACAGGGGGCCCCAGACTATGGCTACACCTTC

j_call: TRBJ2-5
clone_size: few
v_call: TRBV7-2
d_call: .
cdr3_aa: CASSGDSDRTQYF
cdr3_nt: TGTGCCAGCAGCGGGGACTCCGACAGGACCCAGTACTTC

j_call: TRBJ2-3
clone_size: .
v_call: TRBV14
d_call: TRBD1
cdr3_aa: CASSRTGFKADTQYF
cdr3_nt: TGTGCCAGCAGCCGGACAGGGTTTAAGGCAGATACGCAGTATTTT

j_call: TRBJ2-7
clone_size: .
v_call: TRBV11-2
d_call: TRBD1
cdr3_aa: CASSLEGQGGTEQYF
cdr3_nt: TGTGCCAGCAGCTTAGAGGGACAGGGGGGGACCGAGCAGTACTTC

j_call: TRBJ1-2
clone_size: .
v_call: TRBV27
d_call: .
cdr3_aa: CASSFRGGYYGYTF
cdr3_nt: TGTGCCAGCAGTTTCAGGGGCGGGTACTATGGCTACACCTTC

j_call: TRBJ1-5
clone_size: .
v_call: TRBV5-1
d_call: .
cdr3_aa: CASSPDNHSNQPQHF
cdr3_nt: TGCGCCAGCAGCCCGGACAACCATAGCAATCAGCCCCAGCATTTT

j_call: TRBJ2-2
clone_size: .
v_call: TRBV21-1
d_call: .
cdr3_aa: CASSAIHGTAGELFF
cdr3_nt: TGTGCCAGCAGTGCAATTCATGGTACGGCCGGGGAGCTGTTTTTT

j_call: TRBJ2-1
clone_size: .
v_call: TRBV6-5
d_call: TRBD2
cdr3_aa: CASSYRQPSGWNEQFF
cdr3_nt: TGTGCCAGCAGTTACCGGCAGCCTAGCGGGTGGAATGAGCAGTTCTTC

j_call: TRBJ1-6
clone_size: .
v_call: TRBV7-8
d_call: TRBD1
cdr3_aa: CASSQSRQGDNSPLHF
cdr3_nt: TGTGCCAGCAGCCAATCTCGACAGGGGGATAATTCACCCCTCCACTTT

j_call: TRBJ1-5
clone_size: .
v_call: TRBV20-1
d_call: .
cdr3_aa: CSANDGNQPQHF
cdr3_nt: TGCAGTGCTAATGACGGTAATCAGCCCCAGCATTTT

j_call: TRBJ2-1
clone_size: many
v_call: TRBV6-6
d_call: TRBD2
cdr3_aa: CASRRTSGGEGNEQFF
cdr3_nt: TGTGCCAGCAGAAGGACTAGCGGGGGGGAGGGGAATGAGCAGTTCTTC

j_call: TRBJ1-5
clone_size: .
v_call: TRBV20-1
d_call: .
cdr3_aa: CSASGGYQPQHF
cdr3_nt: TGCAGTGCTAGTGGGGGCTATCAGCCCCAGCATTTT

j_call: TRBJ1-5
clone_size: .
v_call: TRBV5-8
d_call: .
cdr3_aa: CASSYKHSNQPQHF
cdr3_nt: TGTGCCAGCAGCTACAAACATAGCAATCAGCCCCAGCATTTT

j_call: TRBJ2-4
clone_size: .
v_call: TRBV19
d_call: TRBD2
cdr3_aa: CASSIWGGTKNIQYF
cdr3_nt: TGTGCCAGTAGTATTTGGGGGGGTACCAAAAACATTCAGTACTTC

j_call: TRBJ2-7
clone_size: .
v_call: TRBV5-1
d_call: TRBD2
cdr3_aa: CASSRTSGSEYEQYF
cdr3_nt: TGCGCCAGCAGCAGGACTAGCGGGTCTGAGTACGAGCAGTACTTC

j_call: TRBJ1-2
clone_size: .
v_call: TRBV11-1
d_call: TRBD1
cdr3_aa: CASSPTTGAYGYTF
cdr3_nt: TGTGCCAGCAGCCCCACGACAGGGGCCTATGGCTACACCTTC

j_call: TRBJ1-5
clone_size: .
v_call: TRBV7-2
d_call: .
cdr3_aa: CASSVRGNQPQHF
cdr3_nt: TGTGCCAGCAGCGTTAGGGGGAATCAGCCCCAGCATTTT

j_call: TRBJ2-1
clone_size: .
v_call: TRBV6-5
d_call: TRBD1
cdr3_aa: CATRTGENEQFF
cdr3_nt: TGTGCCACCCGGACAGGGGAGAATGAGCAGTTCTTC

j_call: TRBJ1-1
clone_size: .
v_call: TRBV5-1
d_call: .
cdr3_aa: CASSLFAGNTEAFF
cdr3_nt: TGCGCCAGCAGCTTGTTCGCGGGGAACACTGAAGCTTTCTTT

j_call: TRBJ1-5
clone_size: .
v_call: TRBV28
d_call: TRBD1
cdr3_aa: CASSPGQGFYQPQHF
cdr3_nt: TGTGCCAGCAGTCCTGGACAGGGATTTTATCAGCCCCAGCATTTT

j_call: TRBJ2-1
clone_size: .
v_call: TRBV19
d_call: TRBD2
cdr3_aa: CASSPLTSGANNEQFF
cdr3_nt: TGTGCCAGTAGCCCTTTAACTAGCGGGGCAAACAATGAGCAGTTCTTC

j_call: TRBJ1-6
clone_size: .
v_call: TRBV4-3
d_call: TRBD1
cdr3_aa: CASSQEGQGSSPLHF
cdr3_nt: TGCGCCAGCAGCCAAGAAGGACAGGGGAGTTCACCCCTCCACTTT

j_call: TRBJ2-1
clone_size: .
v_call: TRBV6-2/TRBV6-3
d_call: .
cdr3_aa: CASSAPPPLYNEQFF
cdr3_nt: TGTGCCAGCAGCGCACCTCCCCCCCTATACAATGAGCAGTTCTTC

j_call: TRBJ1-2
clone_size: once
v_call: TRBV5-4
d_call: TRBD1
cdr3_aa: CASSLTGGSDGYTF
cdr3_nt: TGTGCCAGCAGCCTGACAGGGGGTTCTGACGGCTACACCTTC

j_call: TRBJ2-3
clone_size: .
v_call: TRBV21-1
d_call: .
cdr3_aa: CASSKGTGTDTQYF
cdr3_nt: TGTGCCAGCAGCAAAGGAACAGGCACAGATACGCAGTATTTT

j_call: TRBJ2-5
clone_size: .
v_call: TRBV6-5
d_call: .
cdr3_aa: CASSYPRQETQYF
cdr3_nt: TGTGCCAGCAGTTATCCCAGGCAAGAGACCCAGTACTTC

j_call: TRBJ1-2
clone_size: few
v_call: TRBV4-3
d_call: .
cdr3_aa: CASSQETRGYGYTF
cdr3_nt: TGCGCCAGCAGCCAAGAGACCAGAGGGTATGGCTACACCTTC

j_call: TRBJ2-7
clone_size: .
v_call: TRBV6-2/TRBV6-3
d_call: .
cdr3_aa: CASSTGLPAHEQYF
cdr3_nt: TGTGCCAGCAGTACCGGACTACCTGCCCACGAGCAGTACTTC

j_call: TRBJ2-7
clone_size: few
v_call: TRBV6-2/TRBV6-3
d_call: TRBD2
cdr3_aa: CASSPAGGPYEQYF
cdr3_nt: TGTGCCAGCAGCCCGGCGGGGGGGCCCTACGAGCAGTACTTC

j_call: TRBJ1-1
clone_size: .
v_call: TRBV19
d_call: TRBD1
cdr3_aa: CASRPQGAVLETEAFF
cdr3_nt: TGTGCCAGTAGGCCCCAGGGGGCGGTTCTGGAAACTGAAGCTTTCTTT

j_call: TRBJ1-3
clone_size: .
v_call: TRBV2
d_call: .
cdr3_aa: CASSELRNTIYF
cdr3_nt: TGTGCCAGCAGTGAATTAAGAAACACCATATATTTT

j_call: TRBJ2-2
clone_size: .
v_call: TRBV3-1/TRBV3-2
d_call: .
cdr3_aa: CASSQDLNTGELFF
cdr3_nt: TGTGCCAGCAGCCAAGATCTCAACACCGGGGAGCTGTTTTTT

j_call: TRBJ1-6
clone_size: .
v_call: TRBV2
d_call: TRBD1
cdr3_aa: CASSEDRGSPLHF
cdr3_nt: TGTGCCAGCAGTGAGGACAGGGGTTCACCCCTCCACTTT

j_call: TRBJ1-5
clone_size: .
v_call: TRBV4-3
d_call: .
cdr3_aa: CASSLTISQPQHF
cdr3_nt: TGCGCCAGCAGCCTGACAATAAGTCAGCCCCAGCATTTT

j_call: TRBJ1-5
clone_size: .
v_call: TRBV7-2
d_call: .
cdr3_aa: CASSPPRQGGQPQHF
cdr3_nt: TGTGCCAGCAGCCCCCCACGCCAGGGCGGCCAGCCCCAGCATTTT

j_call: TRBJ2-7
clone_size: .
v_call: TRBV28
d_call: TRBD1
cdr3_aa: CASSSAQGLSYEQYF
cdr3_nt: TGTGCCAGCAGTTCCGCACAGGGGCTGTCCTACGAGCAGTACTTC

j_call: TRBJ1-1
clone_size: .
v_call: TRBV9
d_call: .
cdr3_aa: CASSADSMNTEAFF
cdr3_nt: TGTGCCAGCAGCGCGGACAGTATGAACACTGAAGCTTTCTTT

j_call: TRBJ1-6
clone_size: .
v_call: TRBV7-2
d_call: .
cdr3_aa: CASSLVWQGHSPLHF
cdr3_nt: TGTGCCAGCAGCTTAGTCTGGCAGGGCCATTCACCCCTCCACTTT

j_call: TRBJ2-1
clone_size: .
v_call: TRBV7-2
d_call: TRBD2
cdr3_aa: CASRLGLAGRFF
cdr3_nt: TGTGCCAGCAGACTTGGACTAGCGGGGAGGTTCTTC

j_call: TRBJ1-5
clone_size: .
v_call: TRBV7-9
d_call: TRBD1
cdr3_aa: CASSWDRGSQPQHF
cdr3_nt: TGTGCCAGCAGCTGGGACAGGGGCTCTCAGCCCCAGCATTTT

j_call: TRBJ1-1
clone_size: .
v_call: TRBV11-3
d_call: .
cdr3_aa: CASKDKTPSGTQHTEAFF
cdr3_nt: TGTGCCAGCAAAGATAAGACCCCCTCCGGGACACAACACACTGAAGCTTTCTTT

j_call: TRBJ1-5
clone_size: .
v_call: TRBV21-1
d_call: .
cdr3_aa: CAGTEKIQPQHF
cdr3_nt: TGTGCCGGGACAGAAAAAATCCAGCCCCAGCATTTT

j_call: TRBJ1-2
clone_size: few
v_call: TRBV6-5
d_call: TRBD1
cdr3_aa: CASRELKTGLNYTF
cdr3_nt: TGTGCCAGCAGAGAGTTAAAGACAGGGCTGAACTACACCTTC

j_call: TRBJ1-1
clone_size: .
v_call: TRBV7-3
d_call: .
cdr3_aa: CASSTQKNTEAFF
cdr3_nt: TGTGCCAGCAGCACACAAAAGAACACTGAAGCTTTCTTT

j_call: TRBJ2-5
clone_size: .
v_call: TRBV19
d_call: .
cdr3_aa: CASSIALGETQYF
cdr3_nt: TGTGCCAGTAGTATTGCGCTCGGAGAGACCCAGTACTTC

j_call: TRBJ2-7
clone_size: .
v_call: TRBV19
d_call: .
cdr3_aa: CASSITGSYEQYF
cdr3_nt: TGTGCCAGTAGTATAACGGGGTCCTACGAGCAGTACTTC

j_call: TRBJ1-6
clone_size: .
v_call: TRBV25-1
d_call: .
cdr3_aa: CASSDTLQGFSPLHF
cdr3_nt: TGTGCCAGCAGTGACACCCTACAGGGATTTTCACCCCTCCACTTT